This entry is about one T cell receptor beta chain. The source of the sample is a study of blood T cell repertoires in COVID-19. CDR3 length: 15 amino acids. Per germline, CDR1 SGHKS and CDR2 YYEKEE (reference sequence). J gave up 5 bases and V 4 bases, and 7 bases lay outside the gene matches. Repertoires were generated with immunoSEQ multiplex PCR, while TCRdb's copy carries only in-frame clones and drops some. This sample has approximately 290,000 clones, with 80% to 90% found just once. The receptor's source is a man aged 30 to 45 with acute or convalescent COVID-19. The V call is TRBV5-5, the J call TRBJ1-5; 9 bases fit TRBD1. The sample comprised peripheral blood. The CDR3 loop reads CASSLQGAGDQPQHF. The CDR3, as DNA: TGTGCCAGCAGCCTACAGGGGGCAGGGGATCAGCCCCAGCATTTT.